This TCR beta chain was documented in a study of cytomegalovirus exposure and HLA in healthy donors. About the research overall: Earlier, approximately 190 million T cells were analyzed, and over 95 million unique TCR beta sequences were found among them.

Primers: 60 Vbeta forward and 13 Jbeta reverse. The method was immunoSEQ multiplex PCR; TCRdb's version includes in-frame clones alone and lacks a portion of them. The sample lists about 190,000 clones, around 79% occurring once. This clone came up once. Antigen specificity is unknown. The study's findings and limits: Reportedly, fewer N-insertions than the approximately 650-donor mean appeared in an Asian-associated ancestry cluster in a later analysis.

This CDR3 comprises 18 residues. V was pared by 0 bases and J by 2 bases, with 8 bases of the junction left unmatched. Germline V lookup: CDR1 MNHNS, CDR2 SASEGT. This sequence was found in a woman aged 18-35 years in good health and CMV-seronegative. V and J are TRBV6-1 and TRBJ2-5; 11 bases are shared with TRBD2. The material sequenced was PBMCs. CDR3 sequence reads: CASSEAPRGTSGQETQYF. In DNA, the CDR3 is TGTGCCAGCAGTGAAGCGCCTCGCGGGACTAGCGGACAAGAGACCCAGTACTTC.